A single sample gave rise to the 21 T cell receptor beta chains below, sequenced in a study of CD8+ T cells in alopecia areata. Reverse transcription of extracted RNA yielded cDNA, which provided the sequencing template. TCRdb's copy holds only in-frame clones and misses some; the assay was immunoSEQ multiplex PCR. Among 100,000 to 150,000 clones, 45% to 50% were seen once, and the ten largest hold 15% to 20%. This specimen consisted of CD8+ T cells sorted from blood, obtained at week 0. These receptors came from a human donor with alopecia areata.

The chain uses TRBV29-1 and TRBJ1-4, with D perhaps matching TRBD1 (6 bases). Germline CDR1 reads SQVTM; CDR2 reads ANQGSEA. The CDR3 is made up of 15 amino acids. V shed 4 bases and J shed 8 bases, with 20 bases lying between them. CDR3 region: CSVVTGWGHGEKLFF. CDR3 in DNA: TGCAGCGTTGTTACAGGCTGGGGGCACGGCGAAAAACTGTTTTTT.

V usage is TRBV7-8 and J usage is TRBJ1-6; D call uncertain. V lost 5 bases and J 0 bases, leaving 11 bases between the germline ends. The CDR3 loop spans 16 amino acids. Germline V gene lookup returns CDR1 SGHVS and CDR2 FQNEAQ. The CDR3, as DNA: TGTGCCAGCAGCCCGAGCTTTAGCTCCTATAATTCACCCCTCCACTTT. This sequence encodes CASSPSFSSYNSPLHF.

This chain links TRBV29-1 with TRBJ2-2; 9 bases match TRBD2. The CDR3 consists of 14 residues. Trimming removed 3 bases from V and 3 bases from J; junction bases left unmatched: 2. Germline CDR1 and CDR2: SQVTM and ANQGSEA. The CDR3 coding sequence is TGCAGCGTTGAGGGACTAGCCGACACCGGGGAGCTGTTTTTT. Amino acids: CSVEGLADTGELFF.

This clone was seen only a few times. The V gene is TRBV4-3, the J gene TRBJ2-7; 9 bases match TRBD1. The V segment lost 2 bases and the J segment 2 bases; nucleotides outside the gene matches: 10. This CDR3 comprises 17 residues. Germline V CDR1 and CDR2: LGHNA, YSLEER. CDR3 sequence reads: CASSQRDRESSTYEQYF. CDR3 DNA sequence: TGCGCCAGCAGCCAACGGGACAGGGAGAGCAGCACCTACGAGCAGTACTTC.

The CDR3 nucleotides read TGTGCCAGCAGCCGCAAAGAGAGGGAAAACATTCAGTACTTC. This codes for CASSRKERENIQYF. This rearrangement joins TRBV9 to TRBJ2-4, with D tentatively TRBD2 (5 bases). The germline V and J ends were trimmed by 4 bases and 5 bases, with 13 bases remaining between them. CDR3 length equals 14 residues. Germline values: CDR1 SGDLS, CDR2 YYNGEE.

CDR3 DNA: TGCAGCGTTGAAGTCGACAGGGGGCAAGGAGGCTACACCTTC. Its protein is CSVEVDRGQGGYTF. The chain is built from TRBV29-1 and TRBJ1-2, with 10 bases lining up with TRBD1. The CDR3 covers 14 residues. In germline, CDR1 is SQVTM, CDR2 ANQGSEA. V shed 1 base and J 8 bases; nucleotides not matched to a gene: 7.

This rearrangement joins TRBV5-1 to TRBJ1-3, with 9 bases aligning to TRBD1. The ends lost 4 bases at V and 2 bases at J; junction bases unmatched: 4. Per the germline V gene, CDR1 is SGHRS and CDR2 is YFSETQ. CDR3 size: 15 residues. CDR3 residues: CASSNGQGTGNTIYF. As DNA, the CDR3 is TGCGCCAGCAGCAACGGACAGGGGACTGGAAACACCATATATTTT.

Only a few counts were recorded for this clone. The chain recombines TRBV10-3 with TRBJ2-7; TRBD1 is a possible D gene (5 bases). Germline lookup yields CDR1 ENHRY and CDR2 SYGVKD. The CDR3 runs 14 residues. V lost 4 bases and J 2 bases, leaving 12 bases between the germline ends. The CDR3 nucleotides are TGTGCCATCAGTGGTAGGGAAGGGGCCTACGAGCAGTACTTC. Encoded protein: CAISGREGAYEQYF.

This clone was counted only a few times. The rearrangement uses TRBV29-1 and TRBJ1-1, with 7 bases fitting TRBD1. The CDR3 covers 11 residues. Germline loops: CDR1 SQVTM, CDR2 ANQGSEA. J lost 8 bases, V lost 7 bases, and 7 bases had no gene match. CDR3: CSAPTGTEAFF. CDR3 bases: TGCAGCGCCCCGACAGGGACGGAAGCTTTCTTT.

Note on this clone: This sample includes further DNA sequences coding for the same CDR3. V usage is TRBV13 and J usage is TRBJ2-7; the D call may be TRBD1 or TRBD2 (5 bases each). CDR1 is PRHDT, CDR2 FYEKMQ, per germline (reference sequence). Trimming pared 0 bases from V and 4 bases from J, leaving 10 bases between. The CDR3 is made up of 14 amino acids. The CDR3 nucleotides read TGTGCCAGCAGCTTAGGCCGGGGCGGGTACGAGCAGTACTTC. Protein sequence: CASSLGRGGYEQYF.

This chain uses TRBV19 with TRBJ1-1, with TRBD1 matching 8 bases. The trim removed 8 bases at V and 2 bases at J, leaving 4 bases unmatched. Germline CDR1 and CDR2: LNHDA and SQIVND (reference sequence). The CDR3 is 13 amino acids. The CDR3 nucleotides read TGTGCCAGTGGGACAGGTCTTAACACTGAAGCTTTCTTT. This codes for CASGTGLNTEAFF.

The V gene is TRBV9, the J gene TRBJ1-1; the match to TRBD1 covers 8 bases. CDR1 SGDLS and CDR2 YYNGEE come from the germline V gene. V shed 4 bases, J shed 4 bases, and the junction held 6 bases outside the gene matches. This CDR3 is built from 14 residues. CDR3 DNA: TGTGCCAGCAGCATCCAGGGGGCGGGCACTGAAGCTTTCTTT. Translation: CASSIQGAGTEAFF. Filled out from reference TRBV9 and TRBJ1-1, the complete variable domain reads DSGVTQTPKHLITATGQRVTLRCSPRSGDLSVYWYQQSLDQGLQFLIQYYNGEERAKGNILERFSAQQFPDLHSELNLSSLELGDSALYFCASSIQGAGTEAFFGQGTRLTVV.

This clone was recorded at least ten times. J is TRBJ1-1 and V is TRBV4-3; 7 bases line up with TRBD1. Germline loops: CDR1 LGHNA, CDR2 YSLEER. With V trimmed by 0 bases and J by 4 bases, 11 bases remained unmatched. The CDR3 sequence is 17 residues long. CDR3 sequence reads: CASSQDVTGDFSTEAFF. CDR3 bases: TGCGCCAGCAGCCAAGATGTAACAGGGGATTTTAGCACTGAAGCTTTCTTT.

This clone was seen more than once but under ten times. CDR3 residues: CASSDTEAFF. DNA of the CDR3: TGTGCCAGTAGTGACACTGAAGCTTTCTTT. The rearrangement joins TRBV19 to TRBJ1-1, with D hard to call. Trimming pared 5 bases from V and 3 bases from J, leaving 1 base between. There are 10 residues in the CDR3. The germline CDR1 and CDR2 sequences are LNHDA and SQIVND (reference sequence).

Only a few counts were recorded for this clone. This chain uses TRBV2 with TRBJ2-5, with 10 positions matching TRBD1. With 6 bases clipped from V and 5 bases from J, the junction kept 9 bases outside the gene matches. This CDR3 contains 15 residues. The germline CDR1 and CDR2 sequences are SNHLY and FYNNEI. For the CDR3, the DNA is TGTGCCAGCAGATTACCGGGACAGGGGATGGAGACCCAGTACTTC. Protein: CASRLPGQGMETQYF.

V is TRBV27 and J is TRBJ2-1; 10 nucleotides agree with TRBD1. The germline V gene encodes CDR1 MNHEY and CDR2 SMNVEV (reference sequence). V was clipped by 0 bases and J by 5 bases; unmatched bases: 7. The CDR3 consists of 17 residues. The chain's CDR3 is CASSLSPGTGVNNEQFF. The CDR3 DNA follows: TGTGCCAGCAGTTTATCTCCCGGGACAGGGGTAAACAATGAGCAGTTCTTC.

The J gene is TRBJ1-1, the V gene TRBV4-1; D is undetermined. The germline gives CDR1 MGHRA, CDR2 YSYEKL. With 4 bases removed from V and 6 bases from J, the gap between germline ends came to 6 bases. There are 11 residues in the CDR3. CDR3: CASSRPPEAFF. CDR3 sequence (DNA): TGCGCCAGCAGCCGCCCGCCTGAAGCTTTCTTT.

The J gene is TRBJ2-5, the V gene TRBV7-6; weak D call: TRBD1 (6 bases). The V end was cut by 2 bases, the J end by 3 bases, with 10 bases between. This CDR3 has 14 amino acids. The germline V gene has CDR1 SGHVS and CDR2 FNYEAQ. The CDR3 sequence: CASSLLPGEETQYF. CDR3 in DNA: TGTGCCAGCAGCTTACTCCCAGGGGAAGAGACCCAGTACTTC.

The chain is built from TRBV7-9 and TRBJ1-2, with D unclear. The CDR3 is made up of 13 amino acids. Germline assignment: CDR1 SEHNR and CDR2 FQNEAQ (reference sequence). V was trimmed by 5 bases and J by 8 bases, leaving 15 bases between them. The CDR3 DNA sequence: TGTGCCAGCAGCCCCGGGCTGCCTGGCGGCTACACCTTC. Protein product: CASSPGLPGGYTF.

V and J are TRBV4-1 and TRBJ1-1; D is ambiguous. V lost 5 bases to trimming and J lost 2 bases, with 12 bases between them. Germline values: CDR1 MGHRA, CDR2 YSYEKL. This CDR3 is built from 14 residues. The CDR3 nucleotides are TGCGCCAGCAGCACCCGACTGAGCAACACTGAAGCTTTCTTT. This encodes CASSTRLSNTEAFF.

This clone was seen only once. V and J are TRBV4-2 and TRBJ2-4; TRBD2 matches at 9 bases. Germline-derived CDR1 and CDR2 are LGHNA and YNFKEQ. After removal of 4 bases from V and 4 bases from J, the junction contained 5 bases not matched to a gene. The CDR3 is 15 residues long. CDR3 in amino acids: CASSPRAGGKNIQYF. DNA for the CDR3: TGTGCCAGCAGCCCGAGGGCGGGGGGGAAAAACATTCAGTACTTC.